The 7 T cell receptor beta chains presented below share a single source sample, sequenced in a study of PD-L1 blockade in urothelial cancer. Sequenced by immunoSEQ multiplex PCR; TCRdb stores in-frame clones only, minus some. Of 85,000 to 90,000 clones in the sample, 90% are singletons; the top ten hold 9.4%. The source was PBMCs, collected around atezolizumab (anti-PD-L1) treatment. The receptors here all came from a man in his fifties or sixties with urothelial cancer.

This clone was counted a few times. The chain carries TRBV11-2 and TRBJ1-2, with D possibly being TRBD1 (6 bases). Germline V gives CDR1 SGHAT, CDR2 FQNNGV. V lost 5 bases and J lost 3, with 16 bases in between. The CDR3 runs to 15 residues. CDR3 in DNA: TGTGCCAGCAGCCCTAACCCAGGGGCGGACTATGGCTACACCTTC. The encoded protein is CASSPNPGADYGYTF. Full variable domain (missing parts from reference TRBV11-2 and TRBJ1-2): EAGVAQSPRYKIIEKRQSVAFWCNPISGHATLYWYQQILGQGPKLLIQFQNNGVVDDSQLPKDRFSAERLKGVDSTLKIQPAKLEDSAVYLCASSPNPGADYGYTFGSGTRLTVV.

The table lists this clone with a count of one. The chain is built from TRBV11-1 and TRBJ2-7; TRBD2 matches 8 bases. The germline V gene encodes CDR1 SGHAT and CDR2 FQDESV (reference sequence). This CDR3 region has 16 residues. With V trimmed by 0 bases and J by 2 bases, 6 bases remained unmatched. CDR3 DNA: TGTGCCAGCAGCTTAGCGTCGGCGGGAGGACCCTACGAGCAGTACTTC. Its translation is CASSLASAGGPYEQYF.

This CDR3 reads CASIGVRTEAFF. CDR3 coding DNA: TGTGCCAGCATCGGGGTTCGCACTGAAGCTTTCTTT. The V call is TRBV6-5, the J call TRBJ1-1, with D unresolved. CDR3 length equals 12 residues. Trimming pared 7 bases from V and 4 bases from J, leaving 10 bases between. Germline lookup yields CDR1 MNHEY and CDR2 SVGAGI.

The CDR3 DNA follows: TGTGCCAGCAGTAAAACAGGGCCCCAAGAGACCCAGTACTTC. Amino acids: CASSKTGPQETQYF. The chain links TRBV6-1 to TRBJ2-5; D is perhaps TRBD1 (6 bases). The CDR3 runs to 14 residues. With 5 bases removed from V and 1 base from J, the gap between germline ends came to 11 bases. Germline CDR1 is MNHNS and CDR2 is SASEGT.

In its sample, this clone is medium-sized. V usage is TRBV4-1 and J usage is TRBJ2-1; possible D gene TRBD2, 6 bases. Germline lookup yields CDR1 MGHRA and CDR2 YSYEKL. The ends were cut back, 0 bases at V and 1 base at J, with 7 bases in the middle. This CDR3 has 15 amino acids. CDR3 residues: CASSQEEGSYNEQFF. The CDR3 DNA is TGCGCCAGCAGCCAAGAGGAGGGGTCCTACAATGAGCAGTTCTTC.

The V call is TRBV2, the J call TRBJ1-5; D remains unclear. V lost 3 bases to trimming and J lost 9 bases, with 15 bases between them. Looked up from germline, CDR1 is SNHLY and CDR2 is FYNNEI. The CDR3 totals 14 residues. CDR3 coding DNA: TGTGCCAGCAGTGACTCCCAGGCAGTCGGGCCCCAGCATTTT. Its protein product is CASSDSQAVGPQHF.

The V call is TRBV19, the J call TRBJ1-4; TRBD1 aligns across 7 bases. From germline, CDR1 is LNHDA and CDR2 SQIVND (reference sequence). The CDR3 has 15 amino acids. V dropped 7 bases and J dropped 8; count of bases not matched to a gene: 13. CDR3: CASMGPGQPKEKLFF. Written as DNA, the CDR3 is TGTGCCAGTATGGGGCCGGGACAGCCAAAGGAAAAACTGTTTTTT.